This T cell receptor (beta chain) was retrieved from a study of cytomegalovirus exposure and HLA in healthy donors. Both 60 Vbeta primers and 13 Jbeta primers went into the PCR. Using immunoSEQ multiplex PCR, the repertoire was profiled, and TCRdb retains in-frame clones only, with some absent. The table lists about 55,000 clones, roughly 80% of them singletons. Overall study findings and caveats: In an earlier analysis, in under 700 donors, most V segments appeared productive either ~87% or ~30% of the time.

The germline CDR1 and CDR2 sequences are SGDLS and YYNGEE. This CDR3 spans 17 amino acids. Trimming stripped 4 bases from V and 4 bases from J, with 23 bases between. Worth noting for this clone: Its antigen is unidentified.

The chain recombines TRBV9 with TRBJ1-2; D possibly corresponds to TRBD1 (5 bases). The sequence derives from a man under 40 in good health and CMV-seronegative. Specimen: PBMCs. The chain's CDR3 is CASSHSRISAQGYGYTF. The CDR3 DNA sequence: TGTGCCAGCAGCCACTCACGGATATCAGCGCAGGGCTATGGCTACACCTTC.